Each of the 23 T cell receptor beta chains below was sequenced from the same sample in a study of T-cell memory formation after mild COVID-19. TCRdb processed the 5' RACE reads anew with MiXCR; each CDR3 protein has one entry. The sample includes some 320,000 distinct CDR3 sequences, 15% to 20% seen only once; the top ten take around 22%. The sample comprised PBMCs or a T cell subset sorted from them (not recorded which). These receptors were collected from a young man who had mild COVID-19 (a few samples of this study predate the infection). Cell type and time point are not known.

This CDR3 reads CSVGLGAFF. In DNA, the CDR3 is TGCAGCGTTGGCCTGGGAGCTTTCTTT. The V and J genes are TRBV29-1 and TRBJ1-1, with D hard to call. Germline V gives CDR1 SQVTM, CDR2 ANQGSEA. The CDR3 has 9 amino acids. V gave up 4 bases and J gave up 10 bases, with 7 bases separating them. Looking up the rest from reference TRBV29-1 and TRBJ1-1 gives the full variable domain: SAVISQKPSRDICQRGTSLTIQCQVDSQVTMMFWYRQQPGQSLTLIATANQGSEATYESGFVIDKFPISRPNLTFSTLTVSNMSPEDSSIYLCSVGLGAFFGQGTRLTVV.

In this sample, this clonotype turned up a few times. The chain links TRBV5-1 to TRBJ2-1; 9 nucleotides line up with TRBD2. This CDR3 comprises 15 residues. Germline CDR1 SGHRS, CDR2 YFSETQ. V gave up 3 bases and J gave up 8 bases; unmatched junction bases: 9. CDR3 in amino acids: CASSSGPGLAYEQFF. The CDR3 bases are TGCGCCAGCAGCTCAGGTCCGGGACTAGCCTATGAGCAGTTCTTC.

This sequence joins TRBV6-7 and TRBJ1-5; 12 bases agree with TRBD1. TRBV6-7 is classed as an ORF, of uncertain function. V lost 6 bases and J lost 5; bases outside the gene matches: 11. There are 17 residues in the CDR3. CDR3 region: CASRGQGAGREDQPQHF. CDR3 coding DNA: TGTGCCAGCAGGGGACAGGGGGCGGGAAGGGAAGATCAGCCCCAGCATTTT.

V usage is TRBV4-1 and J usage is TRBJ1-2; D perhaps matches TRBD1 (6 bases). V was clipped by 4 bases and J by 0 bases, with 15 bases between them. CDR3 length: 16 amino acids. CDR1 MGHRA and CDR2 YSYEKL come from the germline V gene. The CDR3 bases are TGCGCCAGCAGCCGGATAACAGGGAAACCTAACTATGGCTACACCTTC. As protein: CASSRITGKPNYGYTF.

The J gene is TRBJ2-5, the V gene TRBV7-2; 7 bases match TRBD2. From germline, CDR1 is SGHTA and CDR2 FQGNSA. Trimming removed 5 bases from V and 4 bases from J; junction bases left unmatched: 7. CDR3 size: 14 residues. DNA for the CDR3: TGTGCCAGCAGCCAGACTAGCTGGCGAGAGACCCAGTACTTC. This translates into CASSQTSWRETQYF.

The sample holds a few counts of this clonotype. The gene calls are TRBV6-2 or TRBV6-3 and TRBJ2-7; no firm D call. The CDR3 spans 13 residues. Trimming cost V 2 bases and J 3 bases, with 8 bases left between them. Looked up from germline, CDR1 is MNHEY and CDR2 is SVGEGT. CDR3 bases: TGTGCCAGCAGTTACGGCAGCAACTACGAGCAGTACGTC. Protein product: CASSYGSNYEQYV.

This clonotype was detected ten times or more. The chain carries TRBV5-1 and TRBJ1-2, with 9 bases matching TRBD1. V gave up 3 bases and J gave up 5 bases; unmatched junction bases: 11. Germline V gene data show CDR1 as SGHRS and CDR2 as YFSETQ. This CDR3 region has 16 residues. In DNA, the CDR3 is TGCGCCAGCAGCTCTGCCCCCGGGACAGGGCCTTATGGCTACACCTTC. It yields the protein CASSSAPGTGPYGYTF.

The V and J genes are TRBV7-9 and TRBJ2-1; no firm D call. Trimming shortened V by 0 bases and J by 10 bases, and 7 bases separated the two germline ends. Germline V CDR1 and CDR2: SEHNR, FQNEAQ (reference sequence). The CDR3 totals 12 residues. The DNA for the CDR3 is TGTGCCAGCAGCTTAGCTCCTCCGGAGCAGTTCTTC. As protein: CASSLAPPEQFF.

The chain is built from TRBV7-9 and TRBJ2-5; D uncertain. Germline V gene data show CDR1 as SEHNR and CDR2 as FQNEAQ (reference sequence). V was shortened by 6 bases and J by 5 bases, with 22 bases between the two germline ends. This CDR3 comprises 16 residues. CDR3 DNA: TGTGCCAGCAGTCCTCTCCAGCTGGGAAAAAGGGAGACCCAGTACTTC. Its translation is CASSPLQLGKRETQYF.

This clonotype has a handful of counts. This chain links TRBV9 with TRBJ2-6, with D tentatively TRBD1 (6 bases). Trimming pared 1 base from V and 0 bases from J, leaving 8 bases between. This CDR3 is 16 amino acids long. CDR1 is SGDLS, CDR2 YYNGEE, per germline. The CDR3 reads CASSVTTGSGANVLTF. The CDR3 nucleotides are TGTGCCAGCAGCGTAACGACAGGCTCTGGGGCCAACGTCCTGACTTTC.

A few counts support this clonotype. This chain uses TRBV15 with TRBJ1-1; perhaps TRBD1 as D (5 bases). V was trimmed by 3 bases and J by 11 bases, leaving 16 bases between them. The CDR3 covers 13 residues. Germline V lookup: CDR1 LNHNV, CDR2 YYDKDF (reference sequence). The CDR3 bases are TGTGCCACCAGCAGTCGCCCCGGGACCTCCGCTTTCTTT. It codes for CATSSRPGTSAFF.

This clonotype showed up many times. The V gene is TRBV5-1, the J gene TRBJ2-3, with TRBD1 matching over 9 bases. The CDR3 is 15 residues long. Germline CDR1 is SGHRS and CDR2 is YFSETQ. V was clipped by 4 bases and J by 5 bases; unmatched bases: 8. The CDR3 loop reads CASSAGTGHGDTQYF. CDR3 coding DNA: TGCGCCAGCAGCGCCGGGACAGGGCACGGAGATACGCAGTATTTT.

The gene calls are TRBV6-5 and TRBJ2-5; the D is unclear. The CDR3 runs to 17 residues. Germline V CDR1 and CDR2: MNHEY, SVGAGI. V was cut by 0 bases and J by 3 bases, with 17 bases left in between. This CDR3 is CASSYSNTKLRKETQYF. CDR3 sequence (DNA): TGTGCCAGCAGTTACTCAAACACGAAGCTGCGGAAAGAGACCCAGTACTTC.

This clonotype has only a few counts. CDR3 DNA: TGCAGCGGGGGTCATAGCGGTGAACTTAATGAGCAGTTCTTC. This translates into CSGGHSGELNEQFF. The chain employs TRBV29-1 and TRBJ2-1, with D perhaps matching TRBD2 (6 bases). CDR1 is SQVTM, CDR2 ANQGSEA, per germline. Trimming stripped 7 bases from V and 7 bases from J, with 20 bases between. The CDR3 is 14 residues long.

This clonotype has only a few counts. The chain uses TRBV4-1 and TRBJ2-7; D remains unclear. Trimming pared 2 bases from V and 6 bases from J, leaving 14 bases between. The CDR3 spans 14 residues. CDR1 and CDR2 from the germline V gene are MGHRA and YSYEKL. The CDR3 bases are TGCGCCAGCAGCCAAAGGGTAAATACTACCGAGCAGTACTTC. Translated, it gives CASSQRVNTTEQYF.

This clonotype showed up many times. The chain recombines TRBV12-3 or TRBV12-4 with TRBJ2-1, with D possibly matching TRBD2 (5 bases). The CDR3 has 14 residues. The V end lost 5 bases, the J end lost 9 bases, and 17 bases lay between the germline ends. DNA of the CDR3: TGTGCCAGCAGTCCCCCGCTCACTAGAGGTGAGCAGTTCTTC. As protein: CASSPPLTRGEQFF.

The chain uses TRBV5-1 and TRBJ2-5, with D uncertain. Germline CDR1 is SGHRS and CDR2 is YFSETQ. V gave up 5 bases and J gave up 5 bases, with 4 bases separating them. This CDR3 is built from 10 residues. CDR3 region: CASRAETQYF. The CDR3, as DNA: TGCGCCAGCAGGGCGGAGACCCAGTACTTC. The full variable domain, in which reference TRBV5-1 and TRBJ2-5 provide the parts outside the CDR3, is KAGVTQTPRYLIKTRGQQVTLSCSPISGHRSVSWYQQTPGQGLQFLFEYFSETQRNKGNFPGRFSGRQFSNSRSEMNVSTLELGDSALYLCASRAETQYFGPGTRLLVL.

The chain uses TRBV12-3 or TRBV12-4 and TRBJ2-7; D ambiguous. The CDR3 covers 13 residues. Between the trimmed V and J ends, which lost 3 bases and 2 bases, there was a span of 8 bases. The chain's CDR3 is CASSFGPTYEQYF. The CDR3, as DNA: TGTGCCAGCAGTTTTGGTCCCACCTACGAGCAGTACTTC.

The V gene is TRBV7-2, the J gene TRBJ2-1, with 8 bases fitting TRBD2. J gave up 8 bases and V 4 bases, and 13 bases lay outside the gene matches. The CDR3 has 16 residues. Germline-derived CDR1 and CDR2 are SGHTA and FQGNSA. CDR3 DNA: TGTGCCAGCAGCTGGGTGGCCGGGGGGGTTCGGGATGAGCAGTTCTTC. Encoded protein: CASSWVAGGVRDEQFF.

The J gene is TRBJ2-3, the V gene TRBV5-1; D unresolved. V was shortened by 0 bases and J by 0 bases, with 14 bases between the two germline ends. Germline lookup yields CDR1 SGHRS and CDR2 YFSETQ. This CDR3 is 17 amino acids long. CDR3 bases: TGCGCCAGCAGCTTGGAGGCGTCGACGCTGAGCACAGATACGCAGTATTTT. Protein product: CASSLEASTLSTDTQYF.

The genes are TRBV6-1 and TRBJ2-1; tentative D call: TRBD2 (6 bases). CDR1 MNHNS and CDR2 SASEGT come from the germline V gene. V lost 6 bases and J 0 bases, leaving 15 bases between the germline ends. This CDR3 region has 16 residues. Written as DNA, the CDR3 is TGTGCCAGCAGGGGGGGAGACGGTAGCTCCTACAATGAGCAGTTCTTC. It specifies CASRGGDGSSYNEQFF.

This clonotype showed up just a few times. The rearrangement uses TRBV6-1 and TRBJ2-5; 9 positions match TRBD2. V trimming: 9 bases; J trimming: 9 bases; junction bases outside the gene matches: 20. The V gene's germline CDR1 is MNHNS and CDR2 SASEGT. This CDR3 has 16 amino acids. For the CDR3, the DNA is TGTGCCAGTCGCCGCCTGGGGAGCGGGGGGTCCGTGTCCCAGTACTTC. Its translation is CASRRLGSGGSVSQYF.

This clonotype was recorded a few times. The chain uses TRBV6-5 and TRBJ2-1, with D uncertain. CDR1 and CDR2 (germline): MNHEY, SVGAGI. Trimming took off 6 bases at V and 7 bases at J, with 13 bases between the two ends. The CDR3 length is 13 residues. CDR3 loop: CASRIYRGNEQFF. The CDR3 region has the DNA TGTGCCAGCAGGATCTACCGTGGGAATGAGCAGTTCTTC.